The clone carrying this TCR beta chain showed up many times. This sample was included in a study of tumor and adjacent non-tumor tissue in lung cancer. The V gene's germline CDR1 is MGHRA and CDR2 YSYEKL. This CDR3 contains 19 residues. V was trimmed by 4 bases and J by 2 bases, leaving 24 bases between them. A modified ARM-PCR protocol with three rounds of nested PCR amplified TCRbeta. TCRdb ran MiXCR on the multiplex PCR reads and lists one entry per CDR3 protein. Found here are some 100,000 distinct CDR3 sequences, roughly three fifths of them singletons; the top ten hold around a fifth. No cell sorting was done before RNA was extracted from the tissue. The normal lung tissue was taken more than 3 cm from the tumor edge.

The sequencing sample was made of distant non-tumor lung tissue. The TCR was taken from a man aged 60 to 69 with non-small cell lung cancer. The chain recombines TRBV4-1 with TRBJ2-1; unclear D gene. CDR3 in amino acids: CASSPVPPLGGITYNEQFF. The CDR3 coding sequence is TGCGCCAGCAGCCCAGTCCCTCCCCTGGGCGGTATAACCTACAATGAGCAGTTCTTC.